The clone carrying this T cell receptor beta chain occurred once. Its antigen is unidentified. This sample was taken from a study of Tregs in tolerant kidney transplant recipients. Turning to the study itself: The nonmyeloablative bone marrow transplants came from related graft donors, with transient mixed chimerism. CD4+CD25+CD127- cells came from approximately 3-day belatacept mixed lymphocyte reactions, some with approximately five-day graft donor restimulation. Antibodies separated recipient from donor cells.

The repertoire was sequenced with immunoSEQ multiplex PCR; TCRdb's copy has only in-frame clones and lacks some. Here the sample spans some 830 clones, around 38% being singletons. General study points: Biological reproducibility was not directly addressed in this study.

Germline lookup yields CDR1 SGHVT and CDR2 SQSDAQ. CDR3 length: 14 amino acids. Trimming took off 0 bases at V and 3 bases at J, with 8 bases between the two ends. The V gene is TRBV7-4, the J gene TRBJ1-2; TRBD1 is a possible D gene (5 bases). Sample: Tregs from blood cultured with allogeneic cells. The receptor was isolated from a human patient who received a combined kidney and bone marrow transplant. Certain T cells may be donor cells from the graft. CDR3 sequence (DNA): TGTGCCAGCAGCTTAGCGGGGGTTTACTATGGCTACACCTTC. This gives the protein CASSLAGVYYGYTF.